Included here is one TCR beta chain sequence, with context. Its antigen is not identified. The identical CDR3 is also encoded by other nucleotide sequences in the sample. These data are taken from a study of cytomegalovirus exposure and HLA in healthy donors. Broader study findings: CMV serostatus was the only immune exposure information that was available. Later, TCR association rates were found to vary by HLA locus, highest for DRB1 and lowest for HLA-C.

Trimming took 0 bases from V and 4 from J; bases not matched to a gene: 0. The germline CDR1 and CDR2 sequences are SGHRS and YFSETQ. The CDR3 is 13 residues long. PCR used 60 Vbeta primers and 13 Jbeta primers. Method: immunoSEQ multiplex PCR; TCRdb's copy keeps in-frame clones and lacks some. The data show about 210,000 clones, approximately 82% seen once. The chain uses TRBV5-1 and TRBJ2-7; 8 positions match TRBD1. The sequenced material came from PBMCs. This TCR derives from a man aged 40-55 years in good health and CMV-seropositive. The CDR3 DNA reads TGCGCCAGCAGCTTGGACAGGGGGTACGAGCAGTACTTC. As protein: CASSLDRGYEQYF. Complete variable domain (other parts from reference TRBV5-1 and TRBJ2-7): KAGVTQTPRYLIKTRGQQVTLSCSPISGHRSVSWYQQTPGQGLQFLFEYFSETQRNKGNFPGRFSGRQFSNSRSEMNVSTLELGDSALYLCASSLDRGYEQYFGPGTRLTVT.